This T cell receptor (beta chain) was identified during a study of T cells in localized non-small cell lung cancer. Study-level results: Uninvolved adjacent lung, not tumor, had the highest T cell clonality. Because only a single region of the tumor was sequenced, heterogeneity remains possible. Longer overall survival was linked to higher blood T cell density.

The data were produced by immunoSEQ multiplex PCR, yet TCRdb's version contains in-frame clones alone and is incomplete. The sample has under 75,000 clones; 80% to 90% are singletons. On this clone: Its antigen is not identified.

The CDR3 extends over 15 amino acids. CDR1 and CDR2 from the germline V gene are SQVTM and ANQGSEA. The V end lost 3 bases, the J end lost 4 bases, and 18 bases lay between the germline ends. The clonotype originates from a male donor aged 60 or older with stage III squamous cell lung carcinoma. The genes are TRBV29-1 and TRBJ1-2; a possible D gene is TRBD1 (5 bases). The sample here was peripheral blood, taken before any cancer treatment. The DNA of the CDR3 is TGCAGCGTTGATGGGTCGGCGGGTAGGGGCTATGGCTACACCTTC. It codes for CSVDGSAGRGYGYTF.